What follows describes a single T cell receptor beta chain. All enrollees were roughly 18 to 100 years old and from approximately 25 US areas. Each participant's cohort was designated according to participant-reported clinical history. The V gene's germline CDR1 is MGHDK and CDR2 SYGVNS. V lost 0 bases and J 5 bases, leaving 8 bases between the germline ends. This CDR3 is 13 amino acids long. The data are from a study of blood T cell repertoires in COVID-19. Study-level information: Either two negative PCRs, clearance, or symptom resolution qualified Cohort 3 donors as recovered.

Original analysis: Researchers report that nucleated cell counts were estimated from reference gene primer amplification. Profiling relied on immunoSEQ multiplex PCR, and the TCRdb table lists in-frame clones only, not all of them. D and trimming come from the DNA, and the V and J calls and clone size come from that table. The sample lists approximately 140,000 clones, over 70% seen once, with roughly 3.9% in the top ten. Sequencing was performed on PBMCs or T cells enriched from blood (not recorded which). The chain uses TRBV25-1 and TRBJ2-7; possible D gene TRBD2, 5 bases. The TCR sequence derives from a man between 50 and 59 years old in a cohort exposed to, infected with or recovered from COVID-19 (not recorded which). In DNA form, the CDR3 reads TGTGCCAGCAGTGAATATACCGGGAACGAGCAGTACTTC. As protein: CASSEYTGNEQYF.